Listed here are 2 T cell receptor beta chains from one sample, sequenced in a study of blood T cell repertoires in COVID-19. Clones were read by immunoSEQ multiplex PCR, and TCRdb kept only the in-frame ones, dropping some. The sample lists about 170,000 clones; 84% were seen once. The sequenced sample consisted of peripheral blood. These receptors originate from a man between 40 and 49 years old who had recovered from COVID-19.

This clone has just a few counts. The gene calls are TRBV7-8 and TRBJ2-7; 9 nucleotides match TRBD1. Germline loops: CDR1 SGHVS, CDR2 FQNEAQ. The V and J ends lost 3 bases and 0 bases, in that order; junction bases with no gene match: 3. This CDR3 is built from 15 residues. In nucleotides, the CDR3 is TGTGCCAGCAGCTTGGACAGGGGACGCTCCTACGAGCAGTACTTC. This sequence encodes CASSLDRGRSYEQYF.

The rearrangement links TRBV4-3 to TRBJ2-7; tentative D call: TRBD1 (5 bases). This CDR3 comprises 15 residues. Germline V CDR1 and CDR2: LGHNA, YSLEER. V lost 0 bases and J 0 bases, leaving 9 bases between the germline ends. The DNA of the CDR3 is TGCGCCAGCAGCCAAGATCGAACAGGCTCCTACGAGCAGTACTTC. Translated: CASSQDRTGSYEQYF.